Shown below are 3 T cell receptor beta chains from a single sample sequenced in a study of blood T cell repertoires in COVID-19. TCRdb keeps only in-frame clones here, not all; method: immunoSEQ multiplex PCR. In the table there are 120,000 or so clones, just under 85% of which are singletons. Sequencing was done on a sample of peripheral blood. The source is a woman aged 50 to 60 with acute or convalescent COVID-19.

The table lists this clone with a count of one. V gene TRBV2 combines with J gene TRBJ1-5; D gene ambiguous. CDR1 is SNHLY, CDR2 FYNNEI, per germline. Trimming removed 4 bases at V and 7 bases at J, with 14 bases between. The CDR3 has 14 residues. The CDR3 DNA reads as TGTGCCAGCAGTGGGGAGACTGCTGGCCAGCCCCAGCATTTT. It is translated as CASSGETAGQPQHF.

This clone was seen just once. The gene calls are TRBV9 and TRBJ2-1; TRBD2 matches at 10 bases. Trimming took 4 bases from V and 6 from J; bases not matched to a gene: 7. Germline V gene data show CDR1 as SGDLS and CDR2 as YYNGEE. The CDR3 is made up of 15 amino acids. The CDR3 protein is CASSPSGGAGNEQFF. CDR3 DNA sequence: TGTGCCAGCAGCCCCAGCGGGGGGGCCGGCAATGAGCAGTTCTTC.

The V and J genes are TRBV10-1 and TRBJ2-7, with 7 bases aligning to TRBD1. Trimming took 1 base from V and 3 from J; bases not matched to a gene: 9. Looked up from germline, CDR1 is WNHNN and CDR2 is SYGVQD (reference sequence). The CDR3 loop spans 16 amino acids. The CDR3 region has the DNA TGCGCCAGCAGTGAGTTCCGTTATGGACAGGACTACGAGCAGTACTTC. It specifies CASSEFRYGQDYEQYF.